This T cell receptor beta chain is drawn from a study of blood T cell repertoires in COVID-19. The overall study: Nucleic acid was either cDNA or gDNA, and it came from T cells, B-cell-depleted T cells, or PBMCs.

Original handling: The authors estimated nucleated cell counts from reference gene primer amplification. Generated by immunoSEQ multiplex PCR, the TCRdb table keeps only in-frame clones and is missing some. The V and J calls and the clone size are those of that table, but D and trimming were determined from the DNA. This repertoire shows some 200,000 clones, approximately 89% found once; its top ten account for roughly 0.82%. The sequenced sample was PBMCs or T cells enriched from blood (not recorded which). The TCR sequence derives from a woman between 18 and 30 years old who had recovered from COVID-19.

The CDR3 nucleotides read TGTGCCAGTCAACAGGGGGCTAGCAATCAGCCCCAGCATTTT. The encoded protein is CASQQGASNQPQHF. This sequence joins TRBV6-5 and TRBJ1-5, with 9 bases that match TRBD1. Germline V gene sequence: CDR1 MNHEY, CDR2 SVGAGI. This CDR3 contains 14 residues. Trimming took 9 bases from V and 0 from J; bases not matched to a gene: 3.